This T cell receptor (beta chain) was recovered during a study of blood T cell repertoires in COVID-19. Study as a whole: Sites in the United States, Italy and Spain provided acute and convalescent COVID-19 samples. Nucleic acid was either cDNA or gDNA, and it came from T cells, B-cell-depleted T cells, or PBMCs.

CDR1 SGHNT and CDR2 YENEEA come from the germline V gene. With 4 bases removed from V and 7 bases from J, the gap between germline ends came to 2 bases. This CDR3 has 11 amino acids. Per the original data handling: Reference gene primer amplification gave nucleated cell count estimates. Data came from immunoSEQ multiplex PCR; TCRdb stores just in-frame clones and leaves some out. V and J calls and clone size are copied from that table; D and trimming were computed from the DNA. The table includes around 97,000 clones, 84% detected once. The TCR originated in a human donor in a cohort sampled during active or convalescent COVID-19. Input material: peripheral blood. V and J are TRBV11-3 and TRBJ1-6; D not resolved. CDR3 nucleotides: TGTGCCAGCAGCTCAAATTCACCCCTCCACTTT. Protein sequence: CASSSNSPLHF.